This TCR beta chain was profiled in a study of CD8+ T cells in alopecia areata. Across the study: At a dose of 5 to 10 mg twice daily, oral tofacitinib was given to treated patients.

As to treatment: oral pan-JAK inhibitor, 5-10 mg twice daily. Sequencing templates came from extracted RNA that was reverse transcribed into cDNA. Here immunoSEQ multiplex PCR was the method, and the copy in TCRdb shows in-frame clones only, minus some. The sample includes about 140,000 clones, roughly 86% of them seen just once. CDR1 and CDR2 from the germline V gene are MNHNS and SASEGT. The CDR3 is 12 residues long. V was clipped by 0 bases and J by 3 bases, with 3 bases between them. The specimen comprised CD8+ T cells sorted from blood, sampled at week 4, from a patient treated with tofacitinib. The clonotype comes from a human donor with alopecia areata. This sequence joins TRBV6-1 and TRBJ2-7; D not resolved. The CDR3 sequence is CASSEANYEQYF. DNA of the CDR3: TGTGCCAGCAGTGAAGCTAACTACGAGCAGTACTTC.